Listed below are T cell receptor beta chains from one sample, sequenced in a study of T cell changes during pregnancy in multiple sclerosis. Sequencing was performed with immunoSEQ multiplex PCR; in TCRdb, only in-frame clones are kept and a portion is missing. The sample holds about 93,000 clones; around 94% are singletons and the top ten take just over 2%. The sequenced sample was peripheral blood, obtained after pregnancy. The receptors here all came from a female donor with multiple sclerosis, enrolled in a pregnancy study. CDR3s leave out the opening cysteine and the closing phenylalanine or tryptophan. D genes are given only for firm matches.

TRBV20-1,TRBJ2-3,.,SATSTDTQY
TRBV6-1,TRBJ1-2,.,ASSDFQGPYGYT
TRBV29-1,TRBJ1-1,TRBD1,SVRQGGTEAF
TRBV30,TRBJ2-5,.,AWTTDESSVY
TRBV6-5,TRBJ1-1,.,ASSYSSPGLGTEAF
TRBV7-3,TRBJ1-1,.,ASSLSGLSEAF
TRBV5-1,TRBJ1-2,.,ASSLDGERRA
TRBV30,TRBJ1-3,.,ACSTSPGNTIY
TRBV29-1,TRBJ2-1,.,SVRPQDNEQF
TRBV14,TRBJ2-1,TRBD2,ASSLHSGSSYNEQF
TRBV7-2,TRBJ2-2,TRBD2,ASSSGLANTGELF
TRBV7-9,TRBJ1-2,TRBD1,ASSSPTDRGGYT
TRBV11-2,TRBJ2-4,TRBD2,ASSYSGSAAKNIQY
TRBV18,TRBJ1-4,.,ASSPSGASTNEKLF
TRBV10-1,TRBJ2-7,.,ASSVQGGNEQY
TRBV28,TRBJ2-2,TRBD2,ASSLPSGSSKGGELF
TRBV7-9,TRBJ2-7,TRBD1,ASSHGTGNTYEQY
TRBV2,TRBJ2-5,TRBD2,ASSEERVAGETQY